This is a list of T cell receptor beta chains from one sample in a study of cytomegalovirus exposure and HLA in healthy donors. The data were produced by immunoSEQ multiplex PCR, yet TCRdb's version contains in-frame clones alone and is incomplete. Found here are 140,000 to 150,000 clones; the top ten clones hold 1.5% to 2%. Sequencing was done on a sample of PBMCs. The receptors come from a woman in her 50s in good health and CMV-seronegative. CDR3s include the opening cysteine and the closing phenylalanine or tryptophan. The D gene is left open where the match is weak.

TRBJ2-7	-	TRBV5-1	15	TGCGCCAGCAGCTTGTTCTACGGTTACGGCTACGAGCAGTACTTC	CASSLFYGYGYEQYF
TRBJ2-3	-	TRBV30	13	TGTGCCTGGAGTGTACAGGTCGCAGATACGCAGTATTTT	CAWSVQVADTQYF
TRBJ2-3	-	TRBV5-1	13	TGCGCCAGCAGCTTGATGAGCGAAGATACGCAGTATTTT	CASSLMSEDTQYF
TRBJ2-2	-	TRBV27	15	TGTGCCAGCAGTTTATCCTCTTTGAGCACCGGGGAGCTGTTTTTT	CASSLSSLSTGELFF
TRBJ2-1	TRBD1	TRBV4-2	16	TGTGCCAGCAGCGCCGGGACAGGGAAGGGGTACAATGAGCAGTTCTTC	CASSAGTGKGYNEQFF
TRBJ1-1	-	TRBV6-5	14	TGTGCCAGCAGTTACGACAGATGGGACACTGAAGCTTTCTTT	CASSYDRWDTEAFF
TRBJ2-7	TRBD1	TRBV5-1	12	TGCGCCAGCAGCTTTGACAGGGGCGAGCAGTACTTC	CASSFDRGEQYF
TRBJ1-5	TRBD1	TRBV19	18	TGTGCCAGTAGTATAGATCCTCGCAGGACAGGGGGCCGGCAGCCCCAGCATTTT	CASSIDPRRTGGRQPQHF
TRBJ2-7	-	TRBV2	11	TGTGCCAGCAGTGCCCTACAGGAGCAGTACTTC	CASSALQEQYF
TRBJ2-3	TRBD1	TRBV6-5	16	TGTGCCAGCAGTTACGGGACAGGGGAAGGCACAGATACGCAGTATTTT	CASSYGTGEGTDTQYF
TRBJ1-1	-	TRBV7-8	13	TGTGCCAGCTCCAGGGTGCTGAACACTGAAGCTTTCTTT	CASSRVLNTEAFF
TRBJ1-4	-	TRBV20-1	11	TGCAGTGCTCGACAGTATGAAAAACTGTTTTTT	CSARQYEKLFF
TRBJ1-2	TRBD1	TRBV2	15	TGTGCCAGCAGTAGACAACAGGGGGGGGACTATGGCTACACCTTC	CASSRQQGGDYGYTF
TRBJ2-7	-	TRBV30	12	TGTGCCTGGAGGTCGCCCGGGGACGAGCAGTACTTC	CAWRSPGDEQYF
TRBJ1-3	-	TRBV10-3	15	TGTGCCATCACCAACATCCAGGGTGCTGGAAACACCATATATTTT	CAITNIQGAGNTIYF
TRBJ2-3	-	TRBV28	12	TGTGCCAGCAGGCTAGACGCAGATACGCAGTATTTT	CASRLDADTQYF
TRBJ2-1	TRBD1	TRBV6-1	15	TGTGCCAGCACGCGGGACAGGGTGTCATTCAATGAGCAGTTCTTC	CASTRDRVSFNEQFF
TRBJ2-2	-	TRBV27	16	TGTGCCAGCAGTAGACCTAGCTCCCTAAACACCGGGGAGCTGTTTTTT	CASSRPSSLNTGELFF
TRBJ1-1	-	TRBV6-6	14	TGTGCCAGCAGTTACCAGGGGCGAAGAACTGAAGCTTTCTTT	CASSYQGRRTEAFF
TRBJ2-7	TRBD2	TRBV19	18	TGTGCCAGTAGTATTCGATCTAGCGGGAGCGGAGACCCCTACGAGCAGTACTTC	CASSIRSSGSGDPYEQYF
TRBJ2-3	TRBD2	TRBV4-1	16	TGCGCCAGCAGACCTGGGGCTAGCGGGAGGCGGGATACGCAGTATTTT	CASRPGASGRRDTQYF
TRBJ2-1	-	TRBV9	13	TGTGCCAGCAGCGCGTTAGAGAGGAATGAGCAGTTCTTC	CASSALERNEQFF
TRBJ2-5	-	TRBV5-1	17	TGCGCCAGCAGCTCCGAAGTTGCGGGATCGTACCAAGAGACCCAGTACTTC	CASSSEVAGSYQETQYF
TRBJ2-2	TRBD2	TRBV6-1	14	TGTGCCAGCAGTGAAGGGGGGGGCACCGGGGAGCTGTTTTTT	CASSEGGGTGELFF
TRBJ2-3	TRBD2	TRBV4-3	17	TGCGCCAGCAGCCAAGATTTGGCTAGCGGGGGTTGGGATACGCAGTATTTT	CASSQDLASGGWDTQYF
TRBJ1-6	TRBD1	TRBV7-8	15	TGTGCCAGCAGGTATCGGACAGGGGGCGCTTCACCCCTCCACTTT	CASRYRTGGASPLHF
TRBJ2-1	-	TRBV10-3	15	TGTGCCATCAGTGCCCAGCGATCCGGTTACAATGAGCAGTTCTTC	CAISAQRSGYNEQFF
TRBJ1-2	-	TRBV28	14	TGTGCCAGCAGTTTAGATCTACCCAACTATGGCTACACCTTC	CASSLDLPNYGYTF
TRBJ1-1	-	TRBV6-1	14	TGTGCCAGCAGTCAGGAACTTGTGAACACTGAAGCTTTCTTT	CASSQELVNTEAFF